One sample yielded the 5 T cell receptor beta chains listed below, sequenced in a study of T-cell memory formation after mild COVID-19. TCRdb redid the calling of the 5' RACE reads with MiXCR, one entry per CDR3 protein. The sample shows under 150,000 distinct CDR3 sequences, about 16% of them seen only once. The specimen sequenced was PBMCs or a T cell subset sorted from them (not recorded which). The receptors come from an adult woman who had mild COVID-19 (a few samples of this study predate the infection). Cell type and time point are not known.

This clonotype came up a few times. The genes are TRBV27 and TRBJ2-3; 8 bases align to TRBD1. With 9 bases clipped from V and 2 bases from J, the junction kept 13 bases outside the gene matches. Germline CDR1 and CDR2: MNHEY and SMNVEV (reference sequence). The CDR3 has 16 amino acids. For the CDR3, the DNA is TGTGCCAGTCTTCCACGGACAGGGTGGGCCACAGATACGCAGTATTTT. This codes for CASLPRTGWATDTQYF.

This clonotype was counted a few times. The rearrangement joins TRBV7-6 to TRBJ1-4, with TRBD1 identical over 8 bases. CDR1 SGHVS and CDR2 FNYEAQ come from the germline V gene. This CDR3 contains 14 residues. The V and J ends lost 6 bases and 7 bases, in that order; junction bases with no gene match: 7. CDR3 protein: CASSLQGAFEKLFF. CDR3 bases: TGTGCCAGCAGTTTGCAGGGGGCGTTTGAAAAACTGTTTTTT.

The table lists this clonotype with many counts. The genes are TRBV5-1 and TRBJ2-7; 11 bases fit TRBD1. This CDR3 is 15 amino acids long. Germline CDR1 and CDR2: SGHRS and YFSETQ. V lost 4 bases, J lost 1 base, and 4 bases stayed unmatched. The CDR3 DNA sequence: TGCGCCAGCAGCCCAGGGGACAGGGGGTCCTACGAGCAGTACTTC. Translated, it gives CASSPGDRGSYEQYF.

J is TRBJ2-1 and V is TRBV12-3 or TRBV12-4; 12 positions agree with TRBD2. This CDR3 contains 16 residues. The V gene end was trimmed by 6 bases and the J gene end by 4 bases; junction bases not matched to a gene: 7. CDR3 sequence: CASSDPLAGGYNEQFF. DNA for the CDR3: TGTGCCAGCAGCGACCCCCTAGCGGGGGGGTACAATGAGCAGTTCTTC.

This chain links TRBV29-1 with TRBJ2-7; D call uncertain. Per the germline V gene, CDR1 is SQVTM and CDR2 is ANQGSEA. CDR3 length: 11 residues. V lost 8 bases and J 3 bases, leaving 11 bases between the germline ends. The CDR3 loop reads CSPHYLYEQYF. As DNA, the CDR3 is TGCAGCCCCCACTACCTCTACGAGCAGTACTTC.